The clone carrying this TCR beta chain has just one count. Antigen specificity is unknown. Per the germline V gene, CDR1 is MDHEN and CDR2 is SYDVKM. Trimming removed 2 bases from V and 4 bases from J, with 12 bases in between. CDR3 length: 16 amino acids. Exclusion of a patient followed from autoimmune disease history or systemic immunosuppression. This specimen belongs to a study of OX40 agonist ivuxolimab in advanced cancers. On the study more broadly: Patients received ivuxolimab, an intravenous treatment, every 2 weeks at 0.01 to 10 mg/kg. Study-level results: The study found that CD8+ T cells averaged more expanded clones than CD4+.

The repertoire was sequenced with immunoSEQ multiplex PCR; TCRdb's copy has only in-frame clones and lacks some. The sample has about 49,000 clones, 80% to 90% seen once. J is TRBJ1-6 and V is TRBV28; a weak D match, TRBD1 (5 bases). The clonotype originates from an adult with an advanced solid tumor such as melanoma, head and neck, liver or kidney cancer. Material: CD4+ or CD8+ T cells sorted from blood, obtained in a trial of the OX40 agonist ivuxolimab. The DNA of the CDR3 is TGTGCCAGCAGTTTACCTTTGACAGCTTATAATTCACCCCTCCACTTT. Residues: CASSLPLTAYNSPLHF. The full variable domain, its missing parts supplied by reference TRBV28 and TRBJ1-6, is DVKVTQSSRYLVKRTGEKVFLECVQDMDHENMFWYRQDPGLGLRLIYFSYDVKMKEKGDIPEGYSVSREKKERFSLILESASTNQTSMYLCASSLPLTAYNSPLHFGNGTRLTVT.